One sample yielded the 28 T cell receptor beta chains listed below, sequenced in a study of blood T cell repertoires in COVID-19. Only in-frame clones appear in the TCRdb table, and some are missing; sequencing was by immunoSEQ multiplex PCR. The table has 45,000 or so clones, roughly 70% seen once; the top ten hold around 64%. The sample consisted of peripheral blood. These receptors were obtained from an elderly man with acute or convalescent COVID-19.

This chain connects TRBV12-3 or TRBV12-4 to TRBJ1-6; D is uncertain. V was pared by 1 base and J by 9 bases, with 7 bases between. This CDR3 is 13 amino acids long. CDR3 protein: CASSLGLSSPLHF. CDR3 nucleotide sequence: TGTGCCAGCAGTTTAGGGCTGTCTTCACCCCTCCACTTT.

V is TRBV20-1 and J is TRBJ1-3, with unresolved D. This CDR3 is built from 14 residues. The V and J ends lost 3 bases and 2 bases respectively, with 11 bases between them. Germline V lookup: CDR1 DFQATT, CDR2 SNEGSKA (reference sequence). The CDR3 DNA follows: TGCAGTGCTAGTTCAGGCTTCGCTGGAAACACCATATATTTT. It translates to CSASSGFAGNTIYF.

This clone was seen more than once but under ten times. The genes are TRBV20-1 and TRBJ2-7, with D uncertain. Germline lookup yields CDR1 DFQATT and CDR2 SNEGSKA (reference sequence). With 4 bases removed from V and 4 bases from J, the gap between germline ends came to 8 bases. This CDR3 has 11 residues. CDR3 nucleotide sequence: TGCAGTGCTATCCCTTATTACGAGCAGTACTTC. Encoded protein: CSAIPYYEQYF.

This sequence joins TRBV15 and TRBJ2-5; TRBD1 agrees at 9 bases. The CDR3 totals 16 residues. J was trimmed by 5 bases and V by 1 base; bases with no gene match: 8. Germline V lookup: CDR1 LNHNV, CDR2 YYDKDF (reference sequence). DNA of the CDR3: TGTGCCACCAGCAGAGGCACAGGGGGCTTCAAGGAGACCCAGTACTTC. This gives the protein CATSRGTGGFKETQYF.

The genes are TRBV6-5 and TRBJ2-1, with 8 bases fitting TRBD1. Unmatched junction bases numbered 8, after V lost 4 bases and J lost 6 bases. This CDR3 comprises 15 residues. In germline, CDR1 is MNHEY, CDR2 SVGAGI. The CDR3 spells CASSSRTGRLNEQFF. The CDR3 DNA reads as TGTGCCAGCAGTTCCCGGACAGGGAGACTCAATGAGCAGTTCTTC.

The V gene is TRBV19, the J gene TRBJ2-5; TRBD2 is a possible D gene (6 bases). CDR1 and CDR2 from the germline V gene are LNHDA and SQIVND (reference sequence). Between the trimmed V and J ends, which lost 4 bases and 4 bases, there was a span of 16 bases. This CDR3 has 15 residues. The CDR3, as DNA: TGTGCCAGTAGTAAGGCGGCCACCGGGAGAGAGACCCAGTACTTC. Protein sequence: CASSKAATGRETQYF.

This chain joins TRBV10-3 and TRBJ2-1; D not certain. Germline CDR1 ENHRY, CDR2 SYGVKD. The CDR3 runs 14 residues. V shed 0 bases and J shed 7 bases, with 10 bases lying between them. CDR3 protein: CAISESWIRNEQFF. The CDR3, as DNA: TGTGCCATCAGTGAGTCCTGGATCAGGAATGAGCAGTTCTTC.

This clone is a singleton in its sample. The CDR3 loop is CASSLTSASGNTIYF. The CDR3 DNA reads as TGCGCCAGCAGCTTGACGAGCGCCTCTGGAAACACCATATATTTT. This chain connects TRBV5-1 to TRBJ1-3; no reliable D call. There are 15 residues in the CDR3. Trimming removed 1 base at V and 0 bases at J, with 8 bases between. Germline V gene sequence: CDR1 SGHRS, CDR2 YFSETQ. Supplemented by reference TRBV5-1 and TRBJ1-3, the full variable domain reads KAGVTQTPRYLIKTRGQQVTLSCSPISGHRSVSWYQQTPGQGLQFLFEYFSETQRNKGNFPGRFSGRQFSNSRSEMNVSTLELGDSALYLCASSLTSASGNTIYFGEGSWLTVV.

The gene calls are TRBV4-2 and TRBJ2-3; D unresolved. There are 16 residues in the CDR3. Trimming stripped 0 bases from V and 6 bases from J, with 16 bases between. The V gene's germline CDR1 is LGHNA and CDR2 YNFKEQ. For the CDR3, the DNA is TGTGCCAGCAGCCAAGAAAGGTCCGGGTCCCTGGATACGCAGTATTTT. Encoded protein: CASSQERSGSLDTQYF.

The chain joins TRBV6-5 to TRBJ2-5; 13 bases agree with TRBD2. The J segment lost 5 bases and the V segment lost 7 bases, leaving 7 bases of the junction unmatched. In germline, CDR1 is MNHEY, CDR2 SVGAGI. This CDR3 is 15 amino acids long. The CDR3 DNA reads TGTGCCAGCACCCTGACTAGCGGGAGGTACGAGACCCAGTACTTC. Protein: CASTLTSGRYETQYF.

J is TRBJ1-2 and V is TRBV5-1; 12 bases match TRBD1. The CDR3 is 14 residues long. The trim removed 4 bases at V and 8 bases at J, leaving 6 bases unmatched. From germline, CDR1 is SGHRS and CDR2 YFSETQ. CDR3 bases: TGCGCCAGCAGCGAGGGACAGGGGGCGAGCGGCTACACCTTC. This gives the protein CASSEGQGASGYTF.

The CDR3, as DNA: TGTGCCAGCTCACCCCTCAACGAGGGGGATGGCTACACCTTC. Encoded protein: CASSPLNEGDGYTF. The chain is built from TRBV18 and TRBJ1-2, with D possibly being TRBD1 (6 bases). Germline lookup yields CDR1 KGHSH and CDR2 LQKENI. This CDR3 has 14 amino acids. V lost 3 bases, J lost 6 bases, and 14 bases lay in between.

The chain joins TRBV5-1 to TRBJ2-3; 8 nucleotides line up with TRBD2. In germline, CDR1 is SGHRS, CDR2 YFSETQ. This CDR3 comprises 16 residues. With V trimmed by 0 bases and J by 3 bases, 6 bases remained unmatched. This chain's CDR3 is CASSLGGRRGTDTQYF. The CDR3 nucleotides read TGCGCCAGCAGCTTGGGCGGGAGGAGAGGGACAGATACGCAGTATTTT.

The chain joins TRBV6-5 to TRBJ2-1; TRBD2 agrees at 8 bases. The junction had 4 bases not matched to a gene; V was cut back by 3 bases and J by 0 bases. CDR1 is MNHEY, CDR2 SVGAGI, per germline. The CDR3 runs to 16 residues. The CDR3 DNA is TGTGCCAGCAGTTATTCGGGACTAGTCTCCTACAATGAGCAGTTCTTC. It is translated as CASSYSGLVSYNEQFF.

This clone was recorded only once. The chain employs TRBV7-3 and TRBJ2-1; D possibly corresponds to TRBD2 (5 bases). Germline CDR1 and CDR2: SGHTA and FQGTGA. CDR3 length equals 15 residues. Trimming stripped 5 bases from V and 8 bases from J, with 19 bases between. CDR3: CASSPQAGVRYEQFF. CDR3 nucleotide sequence: TGTGCCAGCAGCCCCCAGGCGGGCGTACGGTATGAGCAGTTCTTC.

The chain is built from TRBV19 and TRBJ2-1; 12 nucleotides agree with TRBD2. Germline V lookup: CDR1 LNHDA, CDR2 SQIVND (reference sequence). Trimming took 6 bases from V and 9 from J; bases not matched to a gene: 9. CDR3 length: 15 residues. The CDR3 reads CASSSTSGSRFEQFF. CDR3 DNA: TGTGCCAGTAGCTCGACTAGCGGGAGTAGGTTTGAGCAGTTCTTC. The variable domain in full, with the rest retrieved from reference TRBV19 and TRBJ2-1, is DGGITQSPKYLFRKEGQNVTLSCEQNLNHDAMYWYRQDPGQGLRLIYYSQIVNDFQKGDIAEGYSVSREKKESFPLTVTSAQKNPTAFYLCASSSTSGSRFEQFFGPGTRLTVL.

V gene TRBV6-4 combines with J gene TRBJ2-1; the match to TRBD2 covers 11 bases. Per the germline V gene, CDR1 is MRHNA and CDR2 is SNTAGT. The CDR3 sequence is 15 residues long. Germline trimming cut 6 bases from V and 9 bases from J; bases unmatched to any gene: 10. The CDR3 DNA reads as TGTGCCAGCAGCCCGACTAGCGGGATATCCAGTGAGCAGTTCTTC. Residues: CASSPTSGISSEQFF.

J is TRBJ1-4 and V is TRBV27, with 7 nucleotides matching TRBD1. This CDR3 contains 19 residues. The germline V gene encodes CDR1 MNHEY and CDR2 SMNVEV (reference sequence). Germline trimming cut 5 bases from V and 1 base from J; bases unmatched to any gene: 16. The CDR3 DNA follows: TGTGCCAGCAGTCAATTATTTAATGCGGCAGGGGGAACTAATGAAAAACTGTTTTTT. This encodes CASSQLFNAAGGTNEKLFF.

The rearrangement links TRBV20-1 to TRBJ1-2; D gene unclear. Trimming removed 3 bases at V and 3 bases at J, with 8 bases between. CDR3 length: 12 residues. CDR1 DFQATT and CDR2 SNEGSKA come from the germline V gene (reference sequence). CDR3 bases: TGCAGTGCTAGTCCGGTGGACTATGGCTACACCTTC. Residues: CSASPVDYGYTF.

The V gene is TRBV5-5, the J gene TRBJ2-7; tentative D call: TRBD1 (6 bases). The CDR3 extends over 14 amino acids. The V gene lost 4 bases and the J gene lost 6 bases, with 17 bases spanning the gap. Germline CDR1 and CDR2: SGHKS and YYEKEE (reference sequence). This chain's CDR3 is CASSGRGGRVEQYF. The CDR3 DNA reads as TGTGCCAGCAGCGGGAGAGGGGGTCGGGTCGAGCAGTACTTC.

The chain links TRBV27 to TRBJ2-2; 7 bases align to TRBD1. CDR1 and CDR2 (germline): MNHEY, SMNVEV (reference sequence). The V segment lost 3 bases and the J segment 7 bases; nucleotides outside the gene matches: 5. The length of the CDR3 is 14 residues. The CDR3: CASSFRGWSGELFF. The CDR3 nucleotides read TGTGCCAGCAGTTTCAGGGGGTGGAGCGGGGAGCTGTTTTTT.

The V call is TRBV29-1, the J call TRBJ1-4; TRBD1 agrees at 11 bases. Trimming took 6 bases from V and 8 from J; bases not matched to a gene: 5. Germline V gives CDR1 SQVTM, CDR2 ANQGSEA. This CDR3 is built from 13 residues. CDR3 nucleotides: TGCAGCGTAGGACAGGGGGCGGCCGAAAAACTGTTTTTT. It is translated as CSVGQGAAEKLFF.

The count of this clone is one. V is TRBV27 and J is TRBJ2-7; D perhaps matches TRBD1 (5 bases). Trimming took 3 bases from V and 5 from J, leaving 14 bases between them. The CDR3 sequence is 14 residues long. CDR1 is MNHEY and CDR2 is SMNVEV in the germline V gene (reference sequence). CDR3 nucleotides: TGTGCCAGCAGTTTGGGGCTCCTAAAGGACGAGCAGTACTTC. Translating gives CASSLGLLKDEQYF.

This chain links TRBV27 with TRBJ2-3; TRBD1 agrees at 9 bases. From germline, CDR1 is MNHEY and CDR2 SMNVEV (reference sequence). This CDR3 contains 14 residues. V lost 3 bases and J lost 10; bases outside the gene matches: 8. The CDR3, as DNA: TGTGCCAGCAGTTTTCCCGGGACAGGGCGGGCGCAGTATTTT. It encodes CASSFPGTGRAQYF.

V and J are TRBV7-2 and TRBJ2-5; D is unresolved. This CDR3 region has 14 residues. Germline CDR1 reads SGHTA; CDR2 reads FQGNSA. V lost 3 bases and J lost 2, with 10 bases in between. The CDR3: CASSFSRGQETQYF. For the CDR3, the DNA is TGTGCCAGCAGCTTTAGTCGCGGTCAAGAGACCCAGTACTTC.

The V gene is TRBV29-1, the J gene TRBJ2-2; 8 bases align to TRBD1. Germline V CDR1 and CDR2: SQVTM, ANQGSEA. This CDR3 is 13 amino acids long. After removal of 7 bases from V and 4 bases from J, the junction contained 5 bases not matched to a gene. The CDR3 loop is CSADRAGTGELFF. The CDR3 DNA is TGCAGCGCGGACAGGGCGGGCACCGGGGAGCTGTTTTTT.

The chain has TRBV2 and TRBJ2-7; 9 nucleotides agree with TRBD1. Looked up from germline, CDR1 is SNHLY and CDR2 is FYNNEI. The CDR3 consists of 16 residues. With 6 bases clipped from V and 3 bases from J, the junction kept 12 bases outside the gene matches. The CDR3, as DNA: TGTGCCAGCAGCTTCGGCCCGGGACAGGGCATCTACGAGCAGTACTTC. It codes for CASSFGPGQGIYEQYF. Complete variable domain (other parts from reference TRBV2 and TRBJ2-7): EPEVTQTPSHQVTQMGQEVILRCVPISNHLYFYWYRQILGQKVEFLVSFYNNEISEKSEIFDDQFSVERPDGSNFTLKIRSTKLEDSAMYFCASSFGPGQGIYEQYFGPGTRLTVT.

The chain links TRBV7-2 to TRBJ2-7, with D maybe TRBD2 (5 bases). The CDR3 totals 11 residues. Germline values: CDR1 SGHTA, CDR2 FQGNSA. Trimming removed 5 bases from V and 7 bases from J, with 9 bases in between. The CDR3 loop is CASSLGVEQYF. Written as DNA, the CDR3 is TGTGCCAGCAGCCTCGGGGTGGAGCAGTACTTC.